The 20 T cell receptor beta chains below come from one sample, sequenced in a study of blood T cell repertoires in COVID-19. Some clones are missing from TCRdb's copy, which holds only in-frame ones; the method was immunoSEQ multiplex PCR. The sample contains 250,000 or so clones, about four fifths of which appear only once. The specimen was PBMCs or T cells enriched from blood (not recorded which). The receptors here all came from a man aged 50-60 years who had recovered from COVID-19.

The sample holds many counts of this clone. This chain links TRBV5-1 with TRBJ2-3; 11 bases map to TRBD2. Germline CDR1 reads SGHRS; CDR2 reads YFSETQ. This CDR3 has 17 residues. The V and J ends lost 4 bases and 0 bases, in that order; junction bases with no gene match: 7. CDR3 in amino acids: CASSGRTSGPSTDTQYF. The DNA of the CDR3 is TGCGCCAGCAGCGGACGGACTAGCGGGCCCAGCACAGATACGCAGTATTTT.

The chain links TRBV11-3 to TRBJ1-4; 7 nucleotides agree with TRBD1. Germline V CDR1 and CDR2: SGHNT, YENEEA. J gave up 1 base and V 5 bases, and 4 bases lay outside the gene matches. This CDR3 spans 15 amino acids. The DNA of the CDR3 is TGTGCCAGCAGCGTTCACAGGGGAACTAATGAAAAACTGTTTTTT. This codes for CASSVHRGTNEKLFF.

This clone was counted a single time. This chain links TRBV2 with TRBJ2-6; tentatively, D is TRBD1 (5 bases). CDR3 length equals 12 residues. Between the trimmed V and J ends, which lost 9 bases and 3 bases, there was a span of 6 bases. The germline gives CDR1 SNHLY, CDR2 FYNNEI. DNA for the CDR3: TGTGCCAGGCAGGGTGGGGCCAACGTCCTGACTTTC. Translating gives CARQGGANVLTF.

V is TRBV3-1 (or the pseudogene TRBV3-2) and J is TRBJ2-7; 10 bases line up with TRBD1. Germline V gives CDR1 LGHDT, CDR2 YNNKEL (reference sequence). The V and J ends lost 0 bases and 7 bases, in that order; junction bases with no gene match: 15. CDR3 length: 18 amino acids. The DNA of the CDR3 is TGTGCCAGCAGCCAAGATTGGAAAGTCCGGGACAGGGGTATTGAGCAGTACTTC. Its protein is CASSQDWKVRDRGIEQYF.

The chain is built from TRBV5-1 and TRBJ1-3; TRBD1 matches at 7 bases. This CDR3 is 13 amino acids long. Germline values: CDR1 SGHRS, CDR2 YFSETQ. J was trimmed by 2 bases and V by 4 bases; bases with no gene match: 0. CDR3 sequence: CASSQGAGNTIYF. The CDR3 nucleotides are TGCGCCAGCAGCCAGGGGGCTGGAAACACCATATATTTT.

This chain uses TRBV29-1 with TRBJ1-5; 9 bases match TRBD1. Looked up from germline, CDR1 is SQVTM and CDR2 is ANQGSEA. With V trimmed by 2 bases and J by 2 bases, 7 bases remained unmatched. The CDR3 loop spans 16 amino acids. The CDR3 region has the DNA TGCAGCGTTGAACTGGGGACAGGGCGAGGCAATCAGCCCCAGCATTTT. Translating gives CSVELGTGRGNQPQHF. The whole variable domain, filled in from reference TRBV29-1 and TRBJ1-5, reads SAVISQKPSRDICQRGTSLTIQCQVDSQVTMMFWYRQQPGQSLTLIATANQGSEATYESGFVIDKFPISRPNLTFSTLTVSNMSPEDSSIYLCSVELGTGRGNQPQHFGDGTRLSIL.

The CDR3 sequence is CASSQVRVRGYEQYF. CDR3 sequence (DNA): TGCGCCAGCAGCCAAGTCAGGGTACGCGGCTACGAGCAGTACTTC. The chain combines TRBV4-1 with TRBJ2-7; possible D gene TRBD1, 5 bases. Germline V gives CDR1 MGHRA, CDR2 YSYEKL. The CDR3 has 15 amino acids. The V end lost 1 base, the J end lost 3 bases, and 13 bases lay between the germline ends.

The chain links TRBV7-8 to TRBJ1-2; TRBD1 aligns across 10 bases. The trim removed 4 bases at V and 8 bases at J, leaving 13 bases unmatched. The CDR3 loop spans 16 amino acids. Germline V lookup: CDR1 SGHVS, CDR2 FQNEAQ. The CDR3 loop reads CASSSVPGQGRGGYTF. The CDR3 nucleotides read TGTGCCAGCAGCTCCGTCCCGGGACAGGGGAGAGGGGGCTACACCTTC.

The chain has TRBV7-2 and TRBJ2-7; TRBD1 might be the D (5 bases). CDR1 is SGHTA and CDR2 is FQGNSA in the germline V gene. The CDR3 extends over 15 amino acids. Trimming shortened V by 7 bases and J by 5 bases, and 21 bases separated the two germline ends. CDR3 amino acids: CASTNSGFLTHEQYF. CDR3 in DNA: TGTGCCAGCACCAATTCAGGGTTCCTTACCCACGAGCAGTACTTC.

The genes are TRBV27 and TRBJ2-7, with 10 positions matching TRBD2. Per the germline V gene, CDR1 is MNHEY and CDR2 is SMNVEV (reference sequence). This CDR3 comprises 14 residues. V lost 3 bases and J lost 6; bases outside the gene matches: 5. CDR3 protein: CASSFLAGAGEQYF. CDR3 in DNA: TGTGCCAGCAGTTTCCTAGCGGGAGCGGGCGAGCAGTACTTC.

Notes on this clone: The junction does not match germline at one end; this may be a read error. The rearrangement uses TRBV7-7 and TRBJ2-3; possibly TRBD1 for D (5 bases). CDR3 length: 13 residues. Germline CDR1 and CDR2: SSHAT and FNYEAQ (reference sequence). The CDR3 nucleotides read TGTGCTAGCAGCCCCCTGGGGCCTGATACGCAGTATTTT. The encoded protein is CASSPLGPDTQYF.

The chain employs TRBV13 and TRBJ1-3; no clear D. The CDR3 runs to 15 residues. V was shortened by 1 base and J by 4 bases, with 11 bases between the two germline ends. Germline CDR1 and CDR2: PRHDT and FYEKMQ (reference sequence). Written as DNA, the CDR3 is TGTGCCAGCAGCTTAGAGAGGGTTTCGGGAAACACCATATATTTT. Amino acid sequence: CASSLERVSGNTIYF.

The V call is TRBV4-3, the J call TRBJ2-3; maybe TRBD1 (6 bases). With 0 bases removed from V and 5 bases from J, the gap between germline ends came to 6 bases. Per the germline V gene, CDR1 is LGHNA and CDR2 is YSLEER. The CDR3 runs 13 residues. CDR3 in amino acids: CASSQEGGDTQYF. The CDR3 DNA sequence: TGCGCCAGCAGCCAAGAAGGGGGAGATACGCAGTATTTT.

This sequence joins TRBV7-9 and TRBJ1-4; D uncertain. This CDR3 contains 13 residues. V lost 2 bases, J lost 8 bases, and 9 bases lay in between. CDR1 and CDR2 (germline): SEHNR, FQNEAQ (reference sequence). The DNA for the CDR3 is TGTGCCAGCAGCTTACTTGTCGGGGAAAAACTGTTTTTT. Translated, it gives CASSLLVGEKLFF.

V gene TRBV7-3 combines with J gene TRBJ2-1; weak D call: TRBD2 (6 bases). The CDR3 runs to 17 residues. Trimming stripped 3 bases from V and 4 bases from J, with 19 bases between. Germline CDR1 and CDR2: SGHTA and FQGTGA. For the CDR3, the DNA is TGTGCCAGCAGCTTGGGGGGACCGCCGGGGCTATACAATGAGCAGTTCTTC. Protein sequence: CASSLGGPPGLYNEQFF.

The chain couples TRBV24-1 to TRBJ2-1; D ambiguous. Deletions cut 8 bases from V and 2 bases from J, with 6 bases between. CDR1 is KGHDR and CDR2 is SFDVKD in the germline V gene. This CDR3 region has 12 residues. CDR3 in amino acids: CATKSAYNEQFF. The CDR3 DNA sequence: TGTGCCACCAAGAGTGCCTACAATGAGCAGTTCTTC.

The chain has TRBV19 and TRBJ1-5; D unresolved. The CDR3 is 16 residues long. Germline CDR1 LNHDA, CDR2 SQIVND (reference sequence). Trimming removed 3 bases from V and 1 base from J, with 13 bases in between. This CDR3 is CASSIRGRLSNQPQHF. Here the CDR3 DNA reads TGTGCCAGTAGTATTCGCGGCAGACTAAGCAATCAGCCCCAGCATTTT.

The chain links TRBV18 to TRBJ2-7; no definite D call. The V and J ends lost 3 bases and 4 bases respectively, with 10 bases between them. The V gene's germline CDR1 is KGHSH and CDR2 LQKENI. This CDR3 is 13 amino acids long. CDR3 coding DNA: TGTGCCAGCTCACCTTCCCCCGTATACGAGCAGTACTTC. Its translation is CASSPSPVYEQYF.

This clone was picked up one time. The rearrangement uses TRBV11-2 and TRBJ1-1, with D unclear. Trimming shortened V by 5 bases and J by 5 bases, and 12 bases separated the two germline ends. The CDR3 contains 13 residues. Per germline, CDR1 SGHAT and CDR2 FQNNGV. DNA for the CDR3: TGTGCCAGCAGCACCACGGAGACGACTGAAGCTTTCTTT. This encodes CASSTTETTEAFF. Full variable domain (remainder filled in from reference TRBV11-2 and TRBJ1-1): EAGVAQSPRYKIIEKRQSVAFWCNPISGHATLYWYQQILGQGPKLLIQFQNNGVVDDSQLPKDRFSAERLKGVDSTLKIQPAKLEDSAVYLCASSTTETTEAFFGQGTRLTVV.

CDR3 nucleotide sequence: TGTGCCAGCAAGAGGGCAGATACGCAGTATTTT. It yields the protein CASKRADTQYF. The chain carries TRBV6-5 and TRBJ2-3; maybe TRBD2 (5 bases). V was clipped by 7 bases and J by 4 bases, with 6 bases between them. Germline V CDR1 and CDR2: MNHEY, SVGAGI. The CDR3 totals 11 residues.